This T cell receptor (beta chain) stems from a study of T cells in Graves' hyperthyroidism and ophthalmopathy. Study observations and caveats: With a median lead of about 6.9 months before onset, the model predicted ophthalmopathy.

This clonotype appeared many times. Its specificity is not known. Lactation, pregnancy, other autoimmune disease or uncontrolled infection led to exclusion of patients. PBMCs were collected from an approximately 9.5 ml volume of fresh peripheral blood. The source material, RNA transcripts, was used to amplify TCR beta CDR3 regions. HTBI primers were used for first-round RT-PCR of the TCR CDR3. MiXCR, applied by TCRdb to the multiplex PCR reads, yields one record per CDR3 protein. The sample contains roughly 240,000 distinct CDR3 sequences, about a sixth of which appear only once. The V gene's germline CDR1 is DFQATT and CDR2 SNEGSKA (reference sequence). This CDR3 region has 15 residues. V trimming: 3 bases; J trimming: 4 bases; junction bases outside the gene matches: 6.

The receptor comes from a woman younger than 35 with Graves' ophthalmopathy. The rearrangement joins TRBV20-1 to TRBJ2-3, with TRBD2 identical over 11 bases. The sample comprised blood. CDR3 sequence reads: CSASFSGGAADTQYF. For the CDR3, the DNA is TGCAGTGCTAGTTTTAGCGGGGGGGCTGCAGATACGCAGTATTTT.